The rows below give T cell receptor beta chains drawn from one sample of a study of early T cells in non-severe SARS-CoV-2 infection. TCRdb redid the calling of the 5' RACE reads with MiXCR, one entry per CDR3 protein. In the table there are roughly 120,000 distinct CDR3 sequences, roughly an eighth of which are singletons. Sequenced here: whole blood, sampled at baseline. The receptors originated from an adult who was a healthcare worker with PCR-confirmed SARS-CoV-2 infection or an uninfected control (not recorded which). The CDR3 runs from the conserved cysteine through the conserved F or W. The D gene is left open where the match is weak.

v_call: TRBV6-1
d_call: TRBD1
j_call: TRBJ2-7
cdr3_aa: CASSETGAREQYF

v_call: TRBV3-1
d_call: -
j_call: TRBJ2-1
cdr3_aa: CATLQYNEQFF

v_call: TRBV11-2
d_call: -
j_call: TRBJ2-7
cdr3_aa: CASSPKSYEQYF

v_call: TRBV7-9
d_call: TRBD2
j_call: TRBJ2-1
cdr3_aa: CASSLARGSGTHNEQFF

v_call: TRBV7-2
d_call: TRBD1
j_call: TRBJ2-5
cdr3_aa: CASSFSPTGAQETQYF

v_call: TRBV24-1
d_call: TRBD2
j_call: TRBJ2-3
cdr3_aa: CATSDPPLAGGTDTQYF

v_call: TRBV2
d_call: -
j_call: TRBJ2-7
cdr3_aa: CASRTSYEQYF

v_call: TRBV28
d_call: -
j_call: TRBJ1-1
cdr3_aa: CASSWGSGETEAFF

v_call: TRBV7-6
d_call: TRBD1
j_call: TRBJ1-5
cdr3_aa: CASSQGGSLNQPQHF

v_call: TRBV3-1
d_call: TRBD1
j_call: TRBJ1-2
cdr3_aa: CASSQPGQGAVYTF

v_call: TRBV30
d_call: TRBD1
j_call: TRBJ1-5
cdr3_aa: CAWRGGTAQNQPQHF

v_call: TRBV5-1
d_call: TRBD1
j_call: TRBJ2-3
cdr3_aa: CASSLGTGSDTQYF

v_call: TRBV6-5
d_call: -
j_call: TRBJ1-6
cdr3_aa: CASSYGPPGSPLHF

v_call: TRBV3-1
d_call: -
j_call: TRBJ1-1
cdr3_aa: CASSFQTDTEVFF

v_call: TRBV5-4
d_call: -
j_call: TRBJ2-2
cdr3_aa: CASSVQEFTRTGELFF

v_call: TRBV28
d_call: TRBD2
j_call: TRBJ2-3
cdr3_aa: CASSSGGARTDTQYF

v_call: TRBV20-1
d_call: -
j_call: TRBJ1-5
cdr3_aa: CSARDQGITGFRNQPQHF

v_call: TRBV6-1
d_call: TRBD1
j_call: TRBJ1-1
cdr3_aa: CASSEAETGGTEAFF

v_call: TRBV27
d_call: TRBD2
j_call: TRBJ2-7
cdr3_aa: CASSILAGKSSYEQYF

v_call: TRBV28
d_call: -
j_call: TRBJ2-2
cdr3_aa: CASSLRLGELFF

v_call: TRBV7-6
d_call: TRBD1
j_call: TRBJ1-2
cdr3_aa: CASSGTGTYGYTF

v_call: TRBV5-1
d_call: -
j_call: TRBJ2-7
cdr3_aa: CASSLAPGLNYEQYF

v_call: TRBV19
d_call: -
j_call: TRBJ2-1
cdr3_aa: CASSIVAQGYYNEQFF

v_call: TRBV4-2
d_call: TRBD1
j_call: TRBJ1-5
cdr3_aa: CASRQDFPGTGDQPQHF

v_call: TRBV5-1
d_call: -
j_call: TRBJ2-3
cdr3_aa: CASSLGDPRTDTQYF

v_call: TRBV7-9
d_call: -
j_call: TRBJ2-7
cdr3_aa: CASSPPAGSSYEQYF

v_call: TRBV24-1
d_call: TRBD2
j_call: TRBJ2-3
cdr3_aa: CATSDPTSRDTQYF

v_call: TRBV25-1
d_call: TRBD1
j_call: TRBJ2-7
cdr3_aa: CASASKRDRGPYEQYF

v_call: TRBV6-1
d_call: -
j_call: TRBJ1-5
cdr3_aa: CATAKNQPQHF

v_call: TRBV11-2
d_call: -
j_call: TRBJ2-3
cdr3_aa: CASSFSAGTDTQYF

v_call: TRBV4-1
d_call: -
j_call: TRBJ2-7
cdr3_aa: CASSQDPGAVGVYEQYF

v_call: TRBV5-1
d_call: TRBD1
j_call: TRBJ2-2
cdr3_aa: CASSPTGTGVTGELFF

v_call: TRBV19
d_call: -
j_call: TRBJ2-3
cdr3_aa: CASGHRDVGTDTQYF

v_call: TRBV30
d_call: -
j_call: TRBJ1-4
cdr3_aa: CAWNSSPGGEKLFF

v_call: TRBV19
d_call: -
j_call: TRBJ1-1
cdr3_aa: CASSMGRQMNTEAFF

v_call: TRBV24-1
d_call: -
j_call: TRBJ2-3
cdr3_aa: CVTSRAYPDTQYF

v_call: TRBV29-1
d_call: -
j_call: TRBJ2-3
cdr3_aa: CSVGLLTDTQYF

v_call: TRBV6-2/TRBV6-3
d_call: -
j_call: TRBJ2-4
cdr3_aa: CASSSRYIAKNIQYF

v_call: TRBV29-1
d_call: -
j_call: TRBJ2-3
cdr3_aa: CSEGGSRGTDTQYF

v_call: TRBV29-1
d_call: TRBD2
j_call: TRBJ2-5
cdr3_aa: CSVVGTSGPQETQYF